The 19 T cell receptor beta chains in this list originate from one sample, sequenced in a study of blood T cells in healthy people across ages. A sample-barcoded 5' primer and a J-beta primer mix were used in a second PCR of about 7 to 12 cycles. TCRdb itself ran the 5' RACE reads through MiXCR, one entry per CDR3 protein. The sample records 450,000 to 650,000 distinct CDR3 sequences, about 24% being singletons. These sequences were also reported in another study, on T cells of mothers and their children.

The sequencing input was blood. These receptors were collected from a boy aged 10-17 years in good health.

In this sample, this clonotype turned up a few times. The chain joins TRBV29-1 to TRBJ2-2; 7 nucleotides align to TRBD1. The CDR3 spans 13 residues. CDR1 and CDR2 (germline): SQVTM, ANQGSEA. After removal of 4 bases from V and 1 base from J, the junction contained 0 bases not matched to a gene. The chain's CDR3 is CSVGQGNTGELFF. In nucleotides, the CDR3 is TGCAGCGTTGGACAGGGGAACACCGGGGAGCTGTTTTTT.

V is TRBV27 and J is TRBJ2-4; no reliable D call. Per germline, CDR1 MNHEY and CDR2 SMNVEV (reference sequence). The CDR3 spans 14 residues. V lost 2 bases, J lost 2 bases, and 7 bases lay in between. CDR3 DNA sequence: TGTGCCAGCAGTTTAGCTCGTTCCAAAAACATTCAGTACTTC. It yields the protein CASSLARSKNIQYF.

This clonotype was detected a few times. The chain joins TRBV6-2 or TRBV6-3 to TRBJ2-2; D uncertain. This CDR3 has 12 residues. V dropped 6 bases and J dropped 1 base, with 3 bases sitting between them. The germline CDR1 and CDR2 sequences are MNHEY and SVGEGT. CDR3 nucleotide sequence: TGTGCCAGCAGGCAGAACACCGGGGAGCTGTTTTTT. The encoded protein is CASRQNTGELFF.

J is TRBJ2-3 and V is TRBV5-4, with 12 positions matching TRBD2. The germline V gene encodes CDR1 SGHNT and CDR2 YYREEE (reference sequence). J was trimmed by 0 bases and V by 3 bases; bases with no gene match: 11. The CDR3 contains 19 residues. The CDR3 protein is CASSSRKGTSGFSTDTQYF. The CDR3 nucleotides read TGTGCCAGCAGCTCCCGGAAGGGGACTAGCGGGTTTAGCACAGATACGCAGTATTTT.

This chain uses TRBV28 with TRBJ1-2; D unresolved. CDR3 size: 12 residues. V was pared by 3 bases and J by 4 bases, with 6 bases between. The germline gives CDR1 MDHEN, CDR2 SYDVKM. Written as DNA, the CDR3 is TGTGCCAGCAGTTTGCCCCGCTATGGCTACACCTTC. It translates to CASSLPRYGYTF.

This clonotype was picked up a small number of times. The chain carries TRBV5-1 and TRBJ2-4; D call uncertain. Germline values: CDR1 SGHRS, CDR2 YFSETQ. V was clipped by 1 base and J by 0 bases, with 5 bases between them. There are 14 residues in the CDR3. The CDR3 region has the DNA TGCGCCAGCAGCTTGTCCGTAGCCAAAAACATTCAGTACTTC. Translating it yields CASSLSVAKNIQYF.

The chain is built from TRBV28 and TRBJ2-1; 9 bases align to TRBD1. Per germline, CDR1 MDHEN and CDR2 SYDVKM. This CDR3 is built from 15 residues. The V gene end was trimmed by 5 bases and the J gene end by 6 bases; junction bases not matched to a gene: 8. CDR3 coding DNA: TGTGCCAGCAGTCTGGGCGGGACAGGGTTCAATGAGCAGTTCTTC. Amino acid sequence: CASSLGGTGFNEQFF.

The rearrangement uses TRBV7-2 and TRBJ1-1; D ambiguous. The germline V and J ends were trimmed by 7 bases and 0 bases, with 15 bases remaining between them. Germline V lookup: CDR1 SGHTA, CDR2 FQGNSA. This CDR3 has 15 amino acids. CDR3 bases: TGTGCCAGCAACTTGAACAGAGGGATGAACACTGAAGCTTTCTTT. Its protein product is CASNLNRGMNTEAFF.

J is TRBJ2-3 and V is TRBV7-2; no definite D call. Trimming pared 2 bases from V and 3 bases from J, leaving 12 bases between. The CDR3 totals 15 residues. Germline V gene sequence: CDR1 SGHTA, CDR2 FQGNSA. The CDR3 DNA is TGTGCCAGCAGCTTACGCTGGAGTGGAACAGATACGCAGTATTTT. This encodes CASSLRWSGTDTQYF.

In this sample, this clonotype turned up a few times. The chain couples TRBV27 to TRBJ2-7; D possibly corresponds to TRBD2 (5 bases). Germline V gives CDR1 MNHEY, CDR2 SMNVEV (reference sequence). V dropped 4 bases and J dropped 3 bases, with 13 bases sitting between them. The CDR3 covers 14 residues. In DNA form, the CDR3 reads TGTGCCAGCAGTTGGTCGGGATCAGGCTACGAGCAGTACTTC. Its translation is CASSWSGSGYEQYF.

The J gene is TRBJ2-3, the V gene TRBV20-1, with D possibly being TRBD2 (6 bases). The CDR3 runs 13 residues. Germline CDR1 is DFQATT and CDR2 is SNEGSKA (reference sequence). Trimming shortened V by 2 bases and J by 1 base, and 7 bases separated the two germline ends. CDR3 sequence: CSARKRGTDTQYF. CDR3 nucleotide sequence: TGCAGTGCTAGAAAGCGGGGCACAGATACGCAGTATTTT.

The J gene is TRBJ2-3, the V gene TRBV2, with D perhaps given as TRBD1 or TRBD2 (5 bases each). V lost 6 bases, J lost 2 bases, and 12 bases lay in between. CDR3 size: 14 residues. CDR1 is SNHLY, CDR2 FYNNEI, per germline. In nucleotides, the CDR3 is TGTGCCAGCAGGGGGGATCGTCTCACAGATACGCAGTATTTT. This codes for CASRGDRLTDTQYF.

The CDR3 nucleotides are TGCGCCAGCAGCTCCTCCCAGAACACTGAAGCTTTCTTT. It is translated as CASSSSQNTEAFF. V gene TRBV5-1 combines with J gene TRBJ1-1; D is unclear. The CDR3 runs 13 residues. V lost 3 bases to trimming and J lost 1 base, with 7 bases between them. Germline CDR1 and CDR2: SGHRS and YFSETQ.

This rearrangement joins TRBV12-3 or TRBV12-4 to TRBJ2-4, with 7 bases lining up with TRBD1. J gave up 9 bases and V 1 base, and 3 bases lay outside the gene matches. The CDR3 spans 13 residues. In nucleotides, the CDR3 is TGTGCCAGCAGTTTAGGCCACAGGGGCATTCAGTACTTC. Translated: CASSLGHRGIQYF.

This clonotype was picked up a small number of times. The V gene is TRBV20-1, the J gene TRBJ1-4, with 12 nucleotides matching TRBD1. V gave up 8 bases and J gave up 0 bases; unmatched junction bases: 13. The CDR3 spans 18 residues. The germline V gene encodes CDR1 DFQATT and CDR2 SNEGSKA (reference sequence). The CDR3 nucleotides read TGCAGTACGAAGACATGGGACAGGGGGCCCACAACTAATGAAAAACTGTTTTTT. It yields the protein CSTKTWDRGPTTNEKLFF.

This clonotype was recorded only once. The chain is built from TRBV6-5 and TRBJ1-2; possible D gene TRBD1, 6 bases. V dropped 7 bases and J dropped 3 bases, with 15 bases sitting between them. There are 14 residues in the CDR3. Germline V lookup: CDR1 MNHEY, CDR2 SVGAGI. CDR3 sequence: CASKGQIHDYGYTF. The CDR3 nucleotides are TGTGCCAGCAAAGGACAGATACACGACTATGGCTACACCTTC.

The sample holds a few counts of this clonotype. The chain combines TRBV6-5 with TRBJ1-4; no clear D gene. Germline assignment: CDR1 MNHEY and CDR2 SVGAGI. The V and J ends lost 2 bases and 7 bases respectively, with 14 bases between them. There are 15 residues in the CDR3. CDR3 region: CASSYGSPLLEKLFF. In DNA, the CDR3 is TGTGCCAGCAGTTACGGAAGTCCTCTCCTTGAAAAACTGTTTTTT.

This clonotype appeared a few times. The CDR3 nucleotides read TGCAGTGCTAGCCGCGGGGGGGCCTCCTACGAGCAGTACTTC. This codes for CSASRGGASYEQYF. This chain joins TRBV20-1 and TRBJ2-7, with 9 bases identical to TRBD2. V lost 3 bases, J lost 0 bases, and 3 bases stayed unmatched. Looked up from germline, CDR1 is DFQATT and CDR2 is SNEGSKA (reference sequence). The CDR3 has 14 residues.

This clonotype was detected only a few times. The rearrangement joins TRBV12-3 or TRBV12-4 to TRBJ1-2, with TRBD1 matching over 7 bases. The V segment lost 4 bases and the J segment 2 bases; nucleotides outside the gene matches: 4. This CDR3 has 14 amino acids. The CDR3 nucleotides are TGTGCCAGCAGTTCTTCAGGGGGAAACTATGGCTACACCTTC. Protein: CASSSSGGNYGYTF.